The clone carrying this T cell receptor (beta chain) appeared a few times. The data were obtained in a study of T-cell reconstitution after alpha-beta-depleted transplantation in children. The TCRbeta library was prepared with unique molecular identifiers. TCRdb ran MiXCR on the PCR reads and lists one entry per CDR3 protein. The data show 250,000 to 350,000 distinct CDR3 sequences, 9.9% seen once. V dropped 5 bases and J dropped 2; count of bases not matched to a gene: 8. This CDR3 has 14 amino acids. CDR1 and CDR2 (germline): DFQATT, SNEGSKA (reference sequence). This sample comprised PBMCs from the stem cell graft donor, obtained from the stem cell graft. V gene TRBV20-1 combines with J gene TRBJ2-7; TRBD1 aligns across 8 bases. This clonotype was obtained from a human donor who donated a stem cell graft to a child with SCID. CDR3 protein: CSAQGAKPPYEQYF. The CDR3 coding sequence is TGCAGTGCTCAGGGGGCAAAGCCTCCCTACGAGCAGTACTTC.